The TCR beta chain under discussion was sequenced for a study of cytomegalovirus exposure and HLA in healthy donors. The wider study: In terms of ancestry, the Caucasian-associated cluster contained roughly 80% of the roughly 360 genotyped donors.

Overall study findings and caveats: No immune exposure information besides CMV serostatus was available. Later analysis identified a missense DCLRE1C variant that was linked to TCR beta V- and J-gene trimming. Near-uniform donor sequencing depth was presumed by presence/absence analyses.

Trimming pared 4 bases from V and 1 base from J, leaving 10 bases between. This CDR3 is built from 14 residues. CDR1 SNHLY and CDR2 FYNNEI come from the germline V gene. In the PCR, 60 Vbeta and 13 Jbeta primers were used. Sequenced by immunoSEQ multiplex PCR; TCRdb stores in-frame clones only, minus some. Among around 230,000 clones listed, over 75% were seen once. Remarks on this clone: Its antigen is still unknown.

Sequencing used PBMCs. The rearrangement joins TRBV2 to TRBJ1-1, with D tentatively TRBD1 (6 bases). The TCR originated in a boy between 10 and 17 years old in good health and CMV-seronegative. The CDR3 is CASSAWTANTEAFF. CDR3 nucleotide sequence: TGTGCCAGCAGTGCTTGGACAGCGAACACTGAAGCTTTCTTT.